This T cell receptor (beta chain) derives from a study of T cells in Graves' hyperthyroidism and ophthalmopathy. The overall study: Once the initial diagnosis was made, peripheral blood was obtained before any treatment.

The sample holds many counts of this clonotype. The antigen is not known. Germline assignment: CDR1 SGHDN and CDR2 FVKESK. The CDR3 loop spans 15 amino acids. V lost 0 bases and J lost 5, with 14 bases in between. There were TCR beta CDR3 regions amplified from RNA transcripts. Initially, a first-round RT-PCR of the TCR CDR3 employed the HTBI primer set. TCRdb reprocessed the multiplex PCR reads via MiXCR and lists one record per CDR3 protein. The table shows 300,000 to 450,000 distinct CDR3 sequences, with 13% occurring only once. Subjects aged 18 to 65 presented with newly diagnosed hyperthyroidism of less than 2 months' duration. Findings and caveats of the study: In validation, the model predicted ophthalmopathy. These predictions came a median roughly 7.1 months before onset.

Sequenced sample: blood. The rearrangement uses TRBV14 and TRBJ2-7, with a possible D match to TRBD2 (6 bases). The origin of this receptor is a man aged 25 to 40 with Graves' hyperthyroidism that later progressed to Graves' ophthalmopathy. The CDR3 reads CASSQDWGGGNEQYF. CDR3 DNA: TGTGCCAGCAGCCAAGATTGGGGAGGTGGGAACGAGCAGTACTTC.